This TCR beta chain emerged from a study of regulatory dendritic cells for organ transplantation (dated by TCRdb to the late 2010s). Study-level background: Sorted naive and memory CD4+ and CD8+ T cells had their TCRbeta repertoires sequenced both before and after allostimulation with either regulatory or mature dendritic cells. The paper's findings and limits, for the study overall: Sequencing was done in only a couple of subjects, and the authors reported considerable heterogeneity between individuals in the alloreactive memory CD8+ T cell pool. Expansion of memory CD8+ clones was induced by allostimulation in both subjects, but more limited expansion appeared to be induced by regulatory dendritic cells than by mature dendritic cells. The repertoires of naive CD4+ and CD8+ T cells were highly diverse, while memory cell repertoires were less diverse, with memory CD8+ cells being the most oligoclonal. Among the resting subsets, memory CD8+ T cells contained the most alloreactive TCR clonotypes.

As to this clone: Its antigen is unknown. Its ends do not fully match the called genes, so a read error is possible.

FACS was used to sort CD4+ or CD8+ cells into naive T cells (CD45RA+) and memory T cells (CD45RO+). A couple of healthy control subjects provided the T cells used for TCR sequencing. Sorted T cell subsets that were not stimulated were used as baseline controls for the mixed lymphocyte reactions. Genomic DNA was extracted with the Qiagen DNeasy Blood & Tissue Kit. Spanning cysteine to phenylalanine, the CDR3 consists of 13 amino acids. CDR3 DNA only is kept here, 39 bases in frame from base 1. Reading the germline V gene (reference sequence) gives CDR1 PRHDT and CDR2 FYEKMQ. Multiplexed two-step PCR with Vbeta-specific forward primers and Jbeta-specific reverse primers was used to amplify TCRbeta CDR3 regions. The TCRbeta libraries were sequenced on an Illumina instrument via the immunoSEQ service. In the original analysis: IMGT annotation was used to assign V, D and J genes, and synthetic CDR3 analogues were used to correct the counts for multiplex PCR bias. Repertoire clonality was computed in the immunoSEQ Analyzer as one minus normalized Shannon entropy. Whether a clone counted as expanded was decided by Fisher's exact test with Benjamini-Hochberg false discovery rate control and a two-tailed cutoff of P<0.01. What TCRdb holds here is the immuneACCESS table cut down to in-frame rearrangements. Part of the clones is not present; checked against another copy, under half of the missing clones reflect an unresolved V gene, and the others are unexplained. The V and J calls and the clone size are those of that table, but D and trimming were determined from the DNA. In this sample the table shows 34,000 or so clones, 85% to 90% of which occur a single time. Just over 0.06% of the sample belongs to the ten largest clones.

The chain is assembled from TRBV13 and TRBJ1-5; 7 central nucleotides agree with TRBD1. Sequencing input: naive CD4+ T cells from blood. The cell subset or site tag for this specimen amounts to: CD45RA+ naive T cells. The receptor was derived from a human donor in good health. At the DNA level, the sequence is TGTGCCAGCAGCCTAGGGGGCGCGGAGCCCCAGCATTTT. This codes for CASSLGGAEPQHF.